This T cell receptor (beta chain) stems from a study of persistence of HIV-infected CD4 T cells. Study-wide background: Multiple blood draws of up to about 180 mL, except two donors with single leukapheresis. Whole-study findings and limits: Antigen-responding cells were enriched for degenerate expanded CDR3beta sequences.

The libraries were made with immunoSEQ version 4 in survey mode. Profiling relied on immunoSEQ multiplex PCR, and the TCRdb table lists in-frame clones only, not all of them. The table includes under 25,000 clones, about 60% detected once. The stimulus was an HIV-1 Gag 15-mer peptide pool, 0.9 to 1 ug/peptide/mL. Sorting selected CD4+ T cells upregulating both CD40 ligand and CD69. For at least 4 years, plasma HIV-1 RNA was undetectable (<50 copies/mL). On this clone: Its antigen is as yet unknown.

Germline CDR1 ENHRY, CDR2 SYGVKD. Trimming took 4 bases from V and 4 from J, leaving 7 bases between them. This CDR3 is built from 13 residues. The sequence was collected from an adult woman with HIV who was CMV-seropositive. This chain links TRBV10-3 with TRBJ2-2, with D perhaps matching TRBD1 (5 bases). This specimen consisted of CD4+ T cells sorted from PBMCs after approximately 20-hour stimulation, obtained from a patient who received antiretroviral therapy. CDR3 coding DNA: TGTGCCATCAGTGCCGACAGCACCGGGGAGCTGTTTTTT. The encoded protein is CAISADSTGELFF.